These 23 T cell receptor beta chains share one sample of origin, sequenced in a study of T cell responses to AZD1222 COVID-19 vaccine. Assay used: immunoSEQ multiplex PCR; TCRdb lists only in-frame clones, some missing. The sample carries 53,000 or so clones, 85% recorded once. This specimen consisted of peripheral blood, obtained on day 0 of MenACWY control vaccination. All receptors derive from an adult in good health.

CDR3 coding DNA: TGTGCCAGCAGCCAAGATTTTGAGCGGGGCCGACTAGCGGGAGGTAGCAGCAATGAGCAGTTCTTC. As protein: CASSQDFERGRLAGGSSNEQFF. The chain employs TRBV14 and TRBJ2-1; 13 positions match TRBD2. Germline lookup yields CDR1 SGHDN and CDR2 FVKESK. The CDR3 runs 22 residues. V was pared by 0 bases and J by 6 bases, with 20 bases of the junction left unmatched.

This chain connects TRBV15 to TRBJ2-3, with D possibly TRBD2 on 5 matching bases. The CDR3 loop spans 10 amino acids. CDR1 and CDR2 (germline): LNHNV, YYDKDF (reference sequence). Trimming took 8 bases from V and 7 from J, leaving 7 bases between them. The CDR3 loop is CATGGYTQYF. Written as DNA, the CDR3 is TGTGCCACCGGAGGATATACGCAGTATTTT.

The rearrangement links TRBV7-3 to TRBJ2-2; TRBD2 aligns across 7 bases. J gave up 2 bases and V 4 bases, and 4 bases lay outside the gene matches. This CDR3 region has 15 residues. Germline values: CDR1 SGHTA, CDR2 FQGTGA. The CDR3 sequence: CASSSLAENTGELFF. The CDR3 nucleotides read TGTGCCAGCAGCTCCCTAGCGGAAAACACCGGGGAGCTGTTTTTT.

This clone was counted a single time. The chain has TRBV28 and TRBJ2-1; D ambiguous. The CDR3 is made up of 17 amino acids. From germline, CDR1 is MDHEN and CDR2 SYDVKM. V was trimmed by 6 bases and J by 6 bases, leaving 24 bases between them. The CDR3, as DNA: TGTGCCAGCAGCACGGAAATAGCAGGAGTGGGCTTCAATGAGCAGTTCTTC. Translating it yields CASSTEIAGVGFNEQFF.

The genes are TRBV27 and TRBJ2-1, with no clear D. V was cut by 5 bases and J by 7 bases, with 15 bases left in between. Germline V gene data show CDR1 as MNHEY and CDR2 as SMNVEV (reference sequence). The CDR3 runs 14 residues. The CDR3 loop reads CASSPGPRLNEQFF. Written as DNA, the CDR3 is TGTGCCAGCAGTCCCGGTCCGCGACTTAATGAGCAGTTCTTC.

This chain joins TRBV5-4 and TRBJ1-5; D is perhaps TRBD1 (5 bases). The CDR3 is 14 amino acids. V lost 2 bases and J lost 4, with 10 bases in between. The germline CDR1 and CDR2 sequences are SGHNT and YYREEE (reference sequence). The CDR3 is CASSLMGGNQPQHF. CDR3 bases: TGTGCCAGCAGCTTAATGGGGGGTAATCAGCCCCAGCATTTT.

This sequence joins TRBV3-1 (or the pseudogene TRBV3-2) and TRBJ1-3, with D unresolved. The CDR3 runs to 14 residues. The ends were cut back, 4 bases at V and 4 bases at J, with 11 bases in the middle. CDR1 LGHDT and CDR2 YNNKEL come from the germline V gene (reference sequence). CDR3 bases: TGTGCCAGCAGCCCCACTGCGTCGGGAAACACCATATATTTT. Translated: CASSPTASGNTIYF.

This chain connects TRBV7-2 to TRBJ2-3; 11 positions agree with TRBD2. This CDR3 has 15 residues. The V gene end was trimmed by 0 bases and the J gene end by 7 bases; junction bases not matched to a gene: 3. Germline values: CDR1 SGHTA, CDR2 FQGNSA. DNA for the CDR3: TGTGCCAGCAGCTTAGCACTAGCGGGGGCCAATACGCAGTATTTT. Protein product: CASSLALAGANTQYF. The full variable domain, in which reference TRBV7-2 and TRBJ2-3 provide the parts outside the CDR3, is GAGVSQSPSNKVTEKGKDVELRCDPISGHTALYWYRQSLGQGLEFLIYFQGNSAPDKSGLPSDRFSAERTGGSVSTLTIQRTQQEDSAVYLCASSLALAGANTQYFGPGTRLTVL.

The chain joins TRBV14 to TRBJ2-7; 9 bases are a match to TRBD2. CDR1 SGHDN and CDR2 FVKESK come from the germline V gene. The CDR3 sequence is 15 residues long. After removal of 1 base from V and 4 bases from J, the junction contained 5 bases not matched to a gene. The CDR3, as DNA: TGTGCCAGCAGCCAAGGGGGACTAGCTCCTTACGAGCAGTACTTC. As protein: CASSQGGLAPYEQYF.

This chain uses TRBV19 with TRBJ2-5, with 7 nucleotides matching TRBD2. Germline V gives CDR1 LNHDA, CDR2 SQIVND (reference sequence). The junction had 1 base not matched to a gene; V was cut back by 3 bases and J by 0 bases. This CDR3 has 14 residues. The CDR3 loop reads CASSMSGNQETQYF. CDR3 bases: TGTGCCAGTAGTATGAGCGGGAACCAAGAGACCCAGTACTTC.

The rearrangement uses TRBV4-1 and TRBJ2-7; TRBD1 matches 9 bases. The trim removed 2 bases at V and 1 base at J, leaving 3 bases unmatched. CDR1 is MGHRA, CDR2 YSYEKL, per germline. The CDR3 loop spans 15 amino acids. CDR3 loop: CASSQPGTGSYEQYF. The CDR3 bases are TGCGCCAGCAGCCAACCCGGGACAGGGTCCTACGAGCAGTACTTC.

This clone was counted a single time. V gene TRBV6-6 combines with J gene TRBJ2-1; 8 positions match TRBD1. Per germline, CDR1 MNHNY and CDR2 SVGAGI (reference sequence). This CDR3 contains 13 residues. With 2 bases clipped from V and 8 bases from J, the junction kept 2 bases outside the gene matches. The CDR3 is CASSYDRGDEQFF. CDR3 in DNA: TGTGCCAGCAGTTACGACAGGGGCGATGAGCAGTTCTTC.

CDR3 DNA sequence: TGTGCCAGCAGCGTAGGGCTAGCGGGTTCCTACAATGAGCAGTTCTTC. It is translated as CASSVGLAGSYNEQFF. The rearrangement uses TRBV9 and TRBJ2-1, with 8 bases identical to TRBD2. Looked up from germline, CDR1 is SGDLS and CDR2 is YYNGEE. This CDR3 spans 16 amino acids. The V gene end was trimmed by 0 bases and the J gene end by 1 base; junction bases not matched to a gene: 3.

The V and J genes are TRBV5-5 and TRBJ1-3, with TRBD1 matching 7 bases. Trimming removed 0 bases from V and 10 bases from J; junction bases left unmatched: 4. Germline-derived CDR1 and CDR2 are SGHKS and YYEKEE (reference sequence). This CDR3 spans 13 amino acids. CDR3 coding DNA: TGTGCCAGCAGCTTGGCCTCAGGGGGTACCATATATTTT. Its protein product is CASSLASGGTIYF.

The chain couples TRBV4-3 to TRBJ1-4; D not resolved. Germline lookup yields CDR1 LGHNA and CDR2 YSLEER. The V end lost 1 base, the J end lost 8 bases, and 14 bases lay between the germline ends. The CDR3 runs to 15 residues. The CDR3 here is CASSQAVGSGEKLFF. DNA of the CDR3: TGCGCCAGCAGCCAAGCGGTGGGCTCGGGGGAAAAACTGTTTTTT.

The chain couples TRBV29-1 to TRBJ2-7; 15 positions match TRBD2. Per germline, CDR1 SQVTM and CDR2 ANQGSEA. This CDR3 region has 15 residues. The J segment lost 6 bases and the V segment lost 6 bases, leaving 9 bases of the junction unmatched. The CDR3 region is CSVGTSGRTLSEQYF. The DNA for the CDR3 is TGCAGCGTCGGGACTAGCGGGAGGACCTTAAGCGAGCAGTACTTC.

The V and J genes are TRBV28 and TRBJ1-2, with TRBD1 identical over 7 bases. The germline V gene has CDR1 MDHEN and CDR2 SYDVKM. The CDR3 extends over 14 amino acids. J was trimmed by 8 bases and V by 5 bases; bases with no gene match: 11. The CDR3 sequence: CASSLPGGMEGYTF. The CDR3, as DNA: TGTGCCAGCAGTCTTCCAGGGGGAATGGAGGGCTACACCTTC.

The chain couples TRBV4-3 to TRBJ2-7; D is perhaps TRBD1 (5 bases). Germline assignment: CDR1 LGHNA and CDR2 YSLEER. This CDR3 is 15 amino acids long. Trimming left V 0 bases short and J 2 bases short, with 11 bases between. CDR3 DNA: TGCGCCAGCAGCCAAGATGGGCAGGGCCCCTACGAGCAGTACTTC. It translates to CASSQDGQGPYEQYF.

This chain uses TRBV24-1 with TRBJ1-5; D not resolved. This CDR3 spans 14 amino acids. The V end was cut by 0 bases, the J end by 5 bases, with 7 bases between. Per the germline V gene, CDR1 is KGHDR and CDR2 is SFDVKD. The CDR3 DNA follows: TGTGCCACCAGTGATTTGCTGTTAGATCAGCCCCAGCATTTT. Translated: CATSDLLLDQPQHF.

The CDR3 DNA is TGTGCCAGCAGTTTATATGGGGACCACGAGCAGTACTTC. Protein sequence: CASSLYGDHEQYF. The J gene is TRBJ2-7, the V gene TRBV28; D could derive from TRBD1 or TRBD2 (5 bases each). There are 13 residues in the CDR3. V lost 1 base, J lost 5 bases, and 9 bases lay in between. Looked up from germline, CDR1 is MDHEN and CDR2 is SYDVKM.

The gene calls are TRBV21-1 and TRBJ2-7; no check of the table's D call, TRBD2, against the DNA was made. TRBV21-1 represents a pseudogene. CDR3 length: 19 residues. CDR3 DNA sequence: TGTGCCAGCAGCAAATGGGCGGGAGACTCCCCCACCGGCTCCTACGAGCAGTACTTC. Protein: CASSKWAGDSPTGSYEQYF.

V is TRBV7-2 and J is TRBJ1-2; a weak D match, TRBD1 (5 bases). Germline CDR1 and CDR2: SGHTA and FQGNSA. Trimming cost V 2 bases and J 4 bases, with 8 bases left between them. This CDR3 contains 13 residues. CDR3 residues: CASSLPGPYGYTF. The DNA of the CDR3 is TGTGCCAGCAGCTTACCAGGGCCCTATGGCTACACCTTC.

The chain recombines TRBV7-9 with TRBJ2-3, with 8 bases fitting TRBD2. The CDR3 is made up of 16 amino acids. CDR1 is SEHNR and CDR2 is FQNEAQ in the germline V gene (reference sequence). J lost 6 bases, V lost 4 bases, and 12 bases had no gene match. CDR3 region: CASSSPLGLARDTQYF. In nucleotides, the CDR3 is TGTGCCAGCAGCTCACCTCTCGGACTAGCTAGGGATACGCAGTATTTT.